This T cell receptor beta chain was found in a study of T cell responses to AZD1222 COVID-19 vaccine. Study-level results: The number of AZD1222 recipients seropositive at baseline was only five to seven. Clonal diversity was possibly underestimated; the donors were predominantly white British and more often female. The repertoires were collected only after the peak T cell response. Reportedly, close to half of spike-specific TCRs are directed against unmutated variant regions.

V was pared by 0 bases and J by 2 bases, with 12 bases of the junction left unmatched. The CDR3 consists of 18 residues. Germline-derived CDR1 and CDR2 are LNHNV and YYDKDF (reference sequence). As concerns this clone: Its antigen is not identified.

Produced via immunoSEQ multiplex PCR; TCRdb's table is partial and in-frame only. The data contain roughly 80,000 clones, approximately 85% of them singletons. The chain has TRBV15 and TRBJ2-7; 8 positions agree with TRBD1. This receptor was identified in an adult in good health. Material: peripheral blood, obtained on day 0 of MenACWY control vaccination. CDR3 in amino acids: CATSRDPPQGARAYEQYF. The CDR3 nucleotides read TGTGCCACCAGCAGAGATCCCCCCCAGGGGGCCAGAGCCTACGAGCAGTACTTC.